This T cell receptor (beta chain) stems from a study of T-cell reconstitution after alpha-beta-depleted transplantation in children. The CDR3 runs 17 residues. CDR1 is DFQATT, CDR2 SNEGSKA, per germline (reference sequence). Regarding this clonotype: A much larger clonotype is one base distant, so this may be a read error.

Unique molecular identifiers tagged the TCRbeta library. From the PCR reads, TCRdb called clonotypes with MiXCR, one entry per CDR3 protein. The sample has around 680,000 distinct CDR3 sequences; 16% are singletons. The rearrangement links TRBV20-1 to TRBJ2-3; 11 bases match TRBD1. The sequence came from a human donor who donated a stem cell graft to a child with acute myeloid leukemia. The sample in question was PBMCs from the stem cell graft donor, obtained from the stem cell graft. This CDR3 reads CCASGGTGQGARDTQYF. CDR3 DNA: TGCTGTGCTAGTGGAGGCACCGGACAGGGGGCAAGGGATACGCAGTATTTT.